Listed here is a single T cell receptor beta chain. Its antigen remains unknown. The data originate from a study of OX40 agonist ivuxolimab in advanced cancers. Overall study: Of the patients, three showed partial responses, one with hepatocellular carcinoma and two with cutaneous melanoma.

Produced via immunoSEQ multiplex PCR; TCRdb's table is partial and in-frame only. Here the sample spans about 69,000 clones, about three quarters being singletons. The study, taken as a whole, reports: Average numbers of expanded clones were greater in CD8+ T cells than in CD4+.

Trimming pared 4 bases from V and 7 bases from J, leaving 17 bases between. The CDR3 is 15 residues long. Germline V CDR1 and CDR2: MNHNS, SASEGT. The chain couples TRBV6-1 to TRBJ2-1; D is possibly TRBD2 (6 bases). The sample consisted of CD4+ or CD8+ T cells sorted from blood, taken in a trial of the OX40 agonist ivuxolimab. The receptor was derived from an adult with an advanced solid tumor such as melanoma, head and neck, liver or kidney cancer. For the CDR3, the DNA is TGTGCCAGCAGTGCGGGAACGTGGAGGGGAAATGAGCAGTTCTTC. This gives the protein CASSAGTWRGNEQFF.